Here is one T cell receptor beta chain with its context. The method was immunoSEQ multiplex PCR; TCRdb's version includes in-frame clones alone and lacks a portion of them. The sample lists roughly 120,000 clones; more than 80% were seen once. This record comes from a study of blood T cell repertoires in COVID-19. Material: peripheral blood. This TCR derives from a woman older than 75 with COVID-19, enrolled during active disease.

The CDR3 protein is CASSIGSGSFNEQFF. CDR3 nucleotides: TGTGCCAGTAGTATTGGTAGCGGGAGTTTCAATGAGCAGTTCTTC. This rearrangement joins TRBV19 to TRBJ2-1; 9 nucleotides line up with TRBD2. CDR3 length: 15 amino acids. Looked up from germline, CDR1 is LNHDA and CDR2 is SQIVND (reference sequence). The ends lost 3 bases at V and 6 bases at J; junction bases unmatched: 6.